This T cell receptor (beta chain) was recorded in a study of T cells in Graves' hyperthyroidism and ophthalmopathy (dated by TCRdb to the late 2010s). Background for the entire study: Peripheral blood samples were taken at the time of initial diagnosis, prior to any treatment. In about six Graves' hyperthyroidism patients, the study also compared T-cell repertoires from thyroid tissue with T-cell repertoires from blood. To identify TCR V-J signatures that set the groups apart, the researchers used a discovery cohort of about a hundred patients, made up of 40 to 45 with Graves' ophthalmopathy and about 59 with stable Graves' hyperthyroidism. For training and testing, the 100 or so patients in the discovery cohort were randomly divided in a 7:3 ratio. Prospective prediction of ophthalmopathy was tested in an independent validation cohort consisting of 18 to 20 hyperthyroidism patients and over 15 patients who later progressed to ophthalmopathy. TCR Vbeta CDR3 sequencing of around 130 peripheral blood samples (more than 40 ophthalmopathy, 75 to 85 hyperthyroidism and some 17 progressor patients) is reported in the paper. After sampling, hyperthyroidism patients received methimazole starting at 30 mg daily, and ophthalmopathy patients received high-dose intravenous methylprednisolone. The investigation overall reported the following: Most expanded thyroid clonotypes (frequency above 0.001) were also detected in blood, a finding suggesting that blood repertoires may reflect thyroid immune responses. In validation, progression to ophthalmopathy was predicted by the model with about 70% sensitivity and 72.22% specificity, a median of approximately 6.5 months before onset. Sample size was not statistically predetermined, and investigators were not blinded to group allocation. A model built on a 13 V-J signature distinguished ophthalmopathy from stable hyperthyroidism, reaching about 89% sensitivity and approximately 81% specificity in cross-validation and 80%/75% in testing.

According to the germline V gene (reference sequence), CDR1 reads DFQATT and CDR2 reads SNEGSKA. V is clipped by 6 bases and J by 7 bases, and the sequence between their germline boundaries is 18 bases long. Taken from cysteine to phenylalanine, the CDR3 has 14 residues. Left in the record is the CDR3 DNA by itself, 42 bases read in frame from the first base. Amplification of TCR beta CDR3 regions was carried out from RNA transcripts. For the first round of RT-PCR on the TCR CDR3, the HTBI primer set was used together with the Qiagen OneStep RT-PCR kit. A second multiplex PCR round built the libraries, followed by size selection and purification. Paired-end sequencing of the libraries was performed with 100 bp reads on an Illumina HiSeq2000. The source study handled its data this way. Raw data were processed with SOAPnuke, discarding reads with adapters, uncalled bases, mean Phred below 15, or no exact constant-primer or identifier match. COPE v1.2.5 was used to merge high-quality paired reads, and clonotypes were defined as unique nucleotide sequences. Clonotypes were aligned to IMGT TRBV, TRBD and TRBJ reference segments using MiTCR v1.1. Analysis was restricted to V-J combinations with a frequency above 0.0001, which covered 99.2% of repertoires. A TCS score was defined as the ratio between F50 (clonal expansion) and ExV (chaos), using BLOSUM62-based TCRdist between CDR3 peptides within each V-J. Welch's t-statistics and random forest reduced 500 to 550 V-J features to about 13, which were used in a naive Bayes classifier (R e1071). In TCRdb, the public reads were trimmed at Q25 with fastp and aligned with MiXCR, with productive beta chains retained. Merged by CDR3 protein, the rows form single entries marked with the most common genes and DNA. The V and J calls and clone size are TCRdb's, not the authors'. Present in this sample are 700,000 or so distinct CDR3 sequences, about 15% of which were seen just once. In total, the top ten clones hold around 12% of the sample.

In the ophthalmopathy patients, disease was moderately to severely active, with a Clinical Activity Score of 3 or more, a NOSPECS grade of 4 or more, and a duration of less than 3 months. Any patient with an uncontrolled infection, another autoimmune disease, pregnancy or lactation was excluded. Diagnoses were established on the basis of clinical symptoms, serum thyroxine and TRAb, thyroid ultrasound, and orbital computed tomography. PBMCs were isolated from more than 8 ml of fresh peripheral blood by Ficoll-Paque density gradient centrifugation. Trizol reagent was used to extract total RNA, and RNA quality was then checked on an Agilent 2100 Bioanalyzer. In its sample, this clonotype was seen many times. This clone's antigen is unknown. Per-base qualities were not stored, and no clone one base away is much larger.

This clonotype originated in a woman aged 50 to 65 with Graves' ophthalmopathy. Sequenced material: blood. The chain links TRBV20-1 with TRBJ1-4, and perhaps TRBD1 as D gene, on 6 matching bases. The nucleotide sequence is given as TGCAGTGCACAAAACAGGGTTGACGGTGAAAAACTGTTTTTT. It encodes CSAQNRVDGEKLFF.